A single sample is the source of the 26 T cell receptor beta chains below, sequenced in a study of blood T cells in healthy people across ages. The use of a sample-barcoded 5' primer and a J-beta primer mix characterized a second PCR of roughly 6 to 11 cycles. TCRdb re-called the 5' RACE reads with MiXCR, one entry per CDR3 protein. The top ten hold about 30% of the sample, which has 720,000 or so distinct CDR3 sequences, roughly two fifths seen once. Input material: blood. These receptors originate from a man older than 75 in good health.

At least ten counts were recorded for this clonotype. J is TRBJ2-5 and V is TRBV29-1; TRBD1 agrees at 9 bases. This CDR3 contains 13 residues. The V gene's germline CDR1 is SQVTM and CDR2 ANQGSEA. V trimming: 2 bases; J trimming: 5 bases; junction bases outside the gene matches: 3. CDR3 loop: CSVEYRGLETQYF. Written as DNA, the CDR3 is TGCAGCGTTGAATACAGGGGGCTGGAGACCCAGTACTTC.

The J gene is TRBJ2-4, the V gene TRBV9; D is undetermined. The closer fit of TRBJ2-7 to the DNA end suggests the J call may be wrong. The CDR3 contains 14 residues. The germline gives CDR1 SGDLS, CDR2 YYNGEE. CDR3 sequence (DNA): TGTGCCAGCAGCGTAGGTCAGGTTAACTACGAGCAGTACTTC. It specifies CASSVGQVNYEQYF.

The V and J genes are TRBV7-8 and TRBJ2-2; D not resolved. Germline V gene data show CDR1 as SGHVS and CDR2 as FQNEAQ. The V and J ends lost 1 base and 2 bases respectively, with 8 bases between them. The length of the CDR3 is 15 residues. Here the CDR3 reads CASSLVSHNTGELFF. The CDR3 DNA reads as TGTGCCAGCAGCTTAGTGAGCCATAACACCGGGGAGCTGTTTTTT.

J is TRBJ2-7 and V is TRBV12-5; D unclear. Germline lookup yields CDR1 LGHNT and CDR2 FRNRAP. The CDR3 has 13 residues. V dropped 4 bases and J dropped 2 bases, with 9 bases sitting between them. As DNA, the CDR3 is TGTGCTAGTGGTTATGTCTGCCCCTACGAGCAGTACTTC. Translated: CASGYVCPYEQYF.

This clonotype was seen more than once but under ten times. The CDR3 here is CASCDITSYEQYF. Written as DNA, the CDR3 is TGCGCCAGCTGCGACATTACTTCCTACGAGCAGTACTTC. The chain links TRBV5-1 to TRBJ2-7; D is undetermined. The V and J ends lost 7 bases and 1 base respectively, with 12 bases between them. Germline values: CDR1 SGHRS, CDR2 YFSETQ. The CDR3 length is 13 residues. The whole variable domain, filled in from reference TRBV5-1 and TRBJ2-7, reads KAGVTQTPRYLIKTRGQQVTLSCSPISGHRSVSWYQQTPGQGLQFLFEYFSETQRNKGNFPGRFSGRQFSNSRSEMNVSTLELGDSALYLCASCDITSYEQYFGPGTRLTVT.

The genes are TRBV6-1 and TRBJ2-5; 8 bases align to TRBD2. The trim removed 6 bases at V and 3 bases at J, leaving 6 bases unmatched. CDR3 length: 14 residues. The V gene's germline CDR1 is MNHNS and CDR2 SASEGT. CDR3: CASSPGLGEETQYF. The CDR3 DNA sequence: TGTGCCAGCAGCCCGGGACTAGGGGAAGAGACCCAGTACTTC.

About this clonotype: A much larger clone is a single base away; this may be a read error. The genes are TRBV6-2 or TRBV6-3 and TRBJ2-1; 12 bases fit TRBD2. The DNA end lines up better with TRBJ2-7; the J call may be wrong. The CDR3 length is 17 residues. The V gene's germline CDR1 is MNHEY and CDR2 SVGEGT. The CDR3 loop is CASSRRTSGTSYNEQYF. The CDR3 nucleotides read TGTGCCAGCAGTAGGCGGACTAGCGGGACCTCCTACAATGAGCAGTACTTC.

The J gene is TRBJ1-2, the V gene TRBV7-8; D uncertain. The ends were cut back, 5 bases at V and 2 bases at J, with 12 bases in the middle. Germline V gene lookup returns CDR1 SGHVS and CDR2 FQNEAQ. The CDR3 covers 14 residues. The CDR3 sequence: CASSLGLENYGYTF. The CDR3 DNA is TGTGCCAGCAGCCTAGGGTTAGAGAACTATGGCTACACCTTC.

This clonotype occurred a few times. The rearrangement joins TRBV20-1 to TRBJ2-2; 10 bases are a match to TRBD2. The CDR3 length is 15 residues. Germline V gene data show CDR1 as DFQATT and CDR2 as SNEGSKA (reference sequence). V was pared by 5 bases and J by 5 bases, with 8 bases of the junction left unmatched. The chain's CDR3 is CSAGVAGGNTGELFF. The CDR3, as DNA: TGCAGTGCTGGGGTAGCGGGAGGCAATACCGGGGAGCTGTTTTTT.

There are a few counts of this clonotype. This CDR3 is CASAGSGANVLTF. CDR3 DNA sequence: TGTGCCAGCGCGGGCTCTGGGGCCAACGTCCTGACTTTC. The chain uses TRBV2 and TRBJ2-6, with D perhaps matching TRBD2 (5 bases). The V end was cut by 8 bases, the J end by 0 bases, with 5 bases between. CDR3 size: 13 residues. CDR1 is SNHLY and CDR2 is FYNNEI in the germline V gene. The full variable domain, with the rest looked up from reference TRBV2 and TRBJ2-6, is EPEVTQTPSHQVTQMGQEVILRCVPISNHLYFYWYRQILGQKVEFLVSFYNNEISEKSEIFDDQFSVERPDGSNFTLKIRSTKLEDSAMYFCASAGSGANVLTFGAGSRLTVL.

This chain joins TRBV6-5 and TRBJ1-4; maybe TRBD1 (5 bases). Germline V gene lookup returns CDR1 MNHEY and CDR2 SVGAGI. The V end was cut by 3 bases, the J end by 4 bases, with 15 bases between. The CDR3 is made up of 16 amino acids. The CDR3 nucleotides read TGTGCCAGCAGTTATCTCAGGGTATCAATTAATGAAAAACTGTTTTTT. It codes for CASSYLRVSINEKLFF.

The genes are TRBV6-2 or TRBV6-3 and TRBJ2-7; 12 positions agree with TRBD1. CDR3 length equals 17 residues. The germline V gene encodes CDR1 MNHEY and CDR2 SVGEGT. Trimming took 2 bases from V and 7 from J; bases not matched to a gene: 12. This chain's CDR3 is CASSYGGTGGSYNEQYF. CDR3 DNA: TGTGCCAGCAGTTACGGAGGGACAGGGGGCTCCTACAATGAGCAGTACTTC.

This clonotype turned up a few times. This chain joins TRBV25-1 and TRBJ2-7; 8 nucleotides match TRBD2. The CDR3 runs 15 residues. Germline CDR1 MGHDK, CDR2 SYGVNS. The J segment lost 2 bases and the V segment lost 6 bases, leaving 9 bases of the junction unmatched. The CDR3 DNA reads TGTGCCAGCAGAGATGACGGGAGGGCCGCCTACGAGCAGTACTTC. Amino acids: CASRDDGRAAYEQYF.

The chain employs TRBV10-1 and TRBJ2-7, with 7 bases aligning to TRBD1. The DNA end lines up better with TRBJ2-5; the J call may be wrong. CDR1 and CDR2 (germline): WNHNN, SYGVQD (reference sequence). The length of the CDR3 is 14 residues. CDR3 coding DNA: TGCGCCAGCAGTGAGGGGACAGTAGAAGAGACCCAGTACTTC. This translates into CASSEGTVEETQYF.

A few counts support this clonotype. J is TRBJ2-1 and V is TRBV4-2; the match to TRBD2 covers 8 bases. J lost 3 bases, V lost 1 base, and 5 bases had no gene match. The length of the CDR3 is 16 residues. Germline CDR1 LGHNA, CDR2 YNFKEQ. The CDR3 loop reads CASSQGPTSGYNEQFF. As DNA, the CDR3 is TGTGCCAGCAGCCAAGGCCCCACTAGCGGCTACAATGAGCAGTTCTTC.

The V call is TRBV4-1, the J call TRBJ2-1, with TRBD2 matching 13 bases. After removal of 4 bases from V and 10 bases from J, the junction contained 10 bases not matched to a gene. The CDR3 contains 16 residues. Germline V gene sequence: CDR1 MGHRA, CDR2 YSYEKL. The CDR3 is CASSPNRLAGGGEQFF. The CDR3 DNA follows: TGCGCCAGCAGCCCTAATCGACTAGCGGGGGGTGGAGAGCAGTTCTTC.

The DNA for the CDR3 is TGTGCCAGCAGCTTGGGGGGGCTTAGAGACAAAAGGGTCCATGGCTACACCTTC. It codes for CASSLGGLRDKRVHGYTF. V is TRBV5-4 and J is TRBJ1-2, with a possible D match to TRBD1 (6 bases). The CDR3 runs 18 residues. Germline V gene lookup returns CDR1 SGHNT and CDR2 YYREEE (reference sequence). V was cut by 0 bases and J by 6 bases, with 24 bases left in between. The whole variable domain, filled in from reference TRBV5-4 and TRBJ1-2, reads ETGVTQSPTHLIKTRGQQVTLRCSSQSGHNTVSWYQQALGQGPQFIFQYYREEENGRGNFPPRFSGLQFPNYSSELNVNALELDDSALYLCASSLGGLRDKRVHGYTFGSGTRLTVV.

This chain links TRBV6-2 or TRBV6-3 with TRBJ2-1; 7 nucleotides align to TRBD2. This CDR3 spans 15 amino acids. Germline V gives CDR1 MNHEY, CDR2 SVGEGT. The trim removed 4 bases at V and 1 base at J, leaving 4 bases unmatched. CDR3 DNA sequence: TGTGCCAGCAGTTTTGGGGGGGTGTCCTACAATGAGCAGTTCTTC. This sequence encodes CASSFGGVSYNEQFF.

V gene TRBV7-2 combines with J gene TRBJ2-7, with D uncertain. Germline V CDR1 and CDR2: SGHTA, FQGNSA. This CDR3 contains 15 residues. V dropped 1 base and J dropped 2 bases, with 12 bases sitting between them. The CDR3 here is CASSLEGTPTYEQYF. The CDR3 DNA sequence: TGTGCCAGCAGCTTAGAAGGCACTCCAACCTACGAGCAGTACTTC.

This clonotype occurred a few times. The V call is TRBV20-1, the J call TRBJ2-6; D is ambiguous. Germline-derived CDR1 and CDR2 are DFQATT and SNEGSKA (reference sequence). With 4 bases removed from V and 0 bases from J, the gap between germline ends came to 7 bases. The CDR3 runs to 14 residues. CDR3 DNA: TGCAGTGCTATGCGGAGCTCTGGGGCCAACGTCCTGACTTTC. It encodes CSAMRSSGANVLTF.

The chain recombines TRBV25-1 with TRBJ1-2; D is perhaps TRBD1 (5 bases). CDR1 is MGHDK and CDR2 is SYGVNS in the germline V gene. The CDR3 is made up of 14 amino acids. Deletions cut 3 bases from V and 3 bases from J, with 11 bases between. Written as DNA, the CDR3 is TGTGCCAGCAGTGATACAGGCCGTCACTATGGCTACACCTTC. This encodes CASSDTGRHYGYTF.

This clonotype appeared a single time. A clone one base away is much larger, so this may be a read error. The chain employs TRBV20-1 and TRBJ1-2, with D hard to call. This CDR3 has 14 amino acids. CDR1 and CDR2 from the germline V gene are DFQATT and SNEGSKA (reference sequence). The germline V and J ends were trimmed by 3 bases and 0 bases, with 11 bases remaining between them. Written as DNA, the CDR3 is TGCAGTGCTAGGGAGGGCGCCTCTAACTATGGCTACACCTTC. As protein: CSAREGASNYGYTF.

The V and J genes are TRBV14 and TRBJ2-7; unclear D gene. This CDR3 has 14 residues. Trimming pared 0 bases from V and 1 base from J, leaving 7 bases between. CDR1 is SGHDN, CDR2 FVKESK, per germline. The CDR3, as DNA: TGTGCCAGCAGCCAAGATCTACCATCCTACGAGCAGTACTTC. As protein: CASSQDLPSYEQYF. Supplemented by reference TRBV14 and TRBJ2-7, the full variable domain reads EAGVTQFPSHSVIEKGQTVTLRCDPISGHDNLYWYRRVMGKEIKFLLHFVKESKQDESGMPNNRFLAERTGGTYSTLKVQPAELEDSGVYFCASSQDLPSYEQYFGPGTRLTVT.

This clonotype showed up just once. The chain recombines TRBV14 with TRBJ2-1; D assignment may be TRBD1 or TRBD2 (5 bases each). Trimming removed 3 bases from V and 4 bases from J, with 10 bases in between. The CDR3 runs 14 residues. Germline loops: CDR1 SGHDN, CDR2 FVKESK. CDR3 sequence: CASSQRGLYNEQFF. The CDR3 DNA reads as TGTGCCAGCAGCCAGAGGGGTCTTTACAATGAGCAGTTCTTC.

The V and J genes are TRBV27 and TRBJ2-6, with D tentatively TRBD1 (6 bases). Germline CDR1 MNHEY, CDR2 SMNVEV (reference sequence). V lost 4 bases to trimming and J lost 0 bases, with 13 bases between them. The CDR3 spans 17 residues. CDR3 protein: CASSSMTGPSGANVLTF. Here the CDR3 DNA reads TGTGCCAGCAGTTCTATGACAGGTCCCTCTGGGGCCAACGTCCTGACTTTC.

This clonotype appeared a single time. CDR3 residues: CASSSSGGGTGELFF. In DNA form, the CDR3 reads TGTGCCAGCAGTTCCTCGGGGGGAGGCACCGGGGAGCTGTTTTTT. J is TRBJ2-2 and V is TRBV12-3 or TRBV12-4, with 7 bases matching TRBD2. This CDR3 has 15 amino acids. V shed 4 bases and J 4 bases; nucleotides not matched to a gene: 6.